What follows are 10 T cell receptor beta chains derived from one specimen sequenced in a study of blood T cells in healthy people across ages. A sample-barcoded 5' primer and a J-beta primer mix were used in a second PCR of roughly 7 to 11 cycles. TCRdb re-derived calls from the 5' RACE reads in MiXCR, one entry per CDR3 protein. This sample has 720,000 or so distinct CDR3 sequences, with 40% to 45% found just once. The sequencing sample was made of blood. These receptor sequences come from a man of 80 years or more in good health.

CDR3 residues: CASSLGAGQDTQYF. CDR3 coding DNA: TGTGCCAGCAGCTTAGGGGCAGGCCAAGATACGCAGTATTTT. This chain uses TRBV7-2 with TRBJ2-3; D gene ambiguous. The CDR3 is 14 amino acids. Deletions cut 1 base from V and 5 bases from J, with 10 bases between. CDR1 SGHTA and CDR2 FQGNSA come from the germline V gene.

The gene calls are TRBV4-1 and TRBJ1-5; TRBD1 aligns across 7 bases. Germline V gives CDR1 MGHRA, CDR2 YSYEKL. CDR3 length equals 15 residues. V lost 4 bases to trimming and J lost 7 bases; unmatched junction nucleotides: 10. The CDR3 sequence is CASSPRDSLRQPQHF. CDR3 nucleotides: TGCGCCAGCAGCCCCCGGGACAGCCTGAGGCAGCCCCAGCATTTT.

This clonotype occurred a few times. The genes are TRBV7-9 and TRBJ2-1, with TRBD2 identical over 13 bases. There are 16 residues in the CDR3. With 4 bases clipped from V and 9 bases from J, the junction kept 9 bases outside the gene matches. From germline, CDR1 is SEHNR and CDR2 FQNEAQ (reference sequence). The DNA of the CDR3 is TGTGCCAGCAGCTCGATTGGGACTAGCGGGATCGGTGAGCAGTTCTTC. Encoded protein: CASSSIGTSGIGEQFF.

This clonotype was seen only a few times. This rearrangement joins TRBV28 to TRBJ2-5, with D unclear. V was pared by 6 bases and J by 3 bases, with 11 bases between. CDR3 length: 13 amino acids. Per germline, CDR1 MDHEN and CDR2 SYDVKM. Here the CDR3 DNA reads TGTGCCAGCAGCTCCGGAGTGGAAGAGACCCAGTACTTC. This sequence encodes CASSSGVEETQYF.

This clonotype has only a few counts. The genes are TRBV24-1 and TRBJ2-1; D possibly corresponds to TRBD2 (5 bases). Looked up from germline, CDR1 is KGHDR and CDR2 is SFDVKD. The CDR3 consists of 11 residues. The V end was cut by 4 bases, the J end by 13 bases, with 10 bases between. CDR3 bases: TGTGCCACCAGTGAATACCGGGAACAGTTCTTC. Translation: CATSEYREQFF.

The CDR3 region is CASSISRGTSGRVSYNEQFF. CDR3 coding DNA: TGTGCCAGCAGCATTTCGAGGGGGACTAGCGGGAGAGTTTCCTACAATGAGCAGTTCTTC. This chain connects TRBV11-2 to TRBJ2-1; 14 nucleotides line up with TRBD2. The V segment lost 5 bases and the J segment 1 base; nucleotides outside the gene matches: 13. Germline CDR1 reads SGHAT; CDR2 reads FQNNGV. This CDR3 is 20 amino acids long. The full variable domain, completed using reference TRBV11-2 and TRBJ2-1, is EAGVAQSPRYKIIEKRQSVAFWCNPISGHATLYWYQQILGQGPKLLIQFQNNGVVDDSQLPKDRFSAERLKGVDSTLKIQPAKLEDSAVYLCASSISRGTSGRVSYNEQFFGPGTRLTVL.

The chain uses TRBV6-2 or TRBV6-3 and TRBJ2-2; possible D gene TRBD1, 5 bases. The CDR3 sequence is 14 residues long. The germline V gene encodes CDR1 MNHEY and CDR2 SVGEGT. V was cut by 5 bases and J by 5 bases, with 12 bases left in between. This CDR3 reads CASSPRTSTGELFF. The CDR3 coding sequence is TGTGCCAGCAGTCCGAGGACATCTACCGGGGAGCTGTTTTTT.

This clonotype was recorded at least ten times. The DNA for the CDR3 is TGTGCCAGCAGCTTAGACAGCGGGGGGGCCAGAGATACGCAGTATTTT. Translating it yields CASSLDSGGARDTQYF. The chain is built from TRBV7-2 and TRBJ2-3; 10 nucleotides agree with TRBD2. CDR3 size: 16 residues. Germline CDR1 reads SGHTA; CDR2 reads FQGNSA. Trimming cost V 1 base and J 5 bases; bases outside gene matches: 6.

J is TRBJ2-7 and V is TRBV7-2; tentatively, D is TRBD1 or TRBD2 (6 bases each). The CDR3 sequence is 13 residues long. In germline, CDR1 is SGHTA, CDR2 FQGNSA. Trimming cost V 5 bases and J 7 bases, with 15 bases left between them. CDR3 in amino acids: CASSRGRSTEQYF. The CDR3 DNA is TGTGCCAGCAGCCGGGGGCGTAGCACAGAGCAGTACTTC. The full variable domain, its missing parts supplied by reference TRBV7-2 and TRBJ2-7, is GAGVSQSPSNKVTEKGKDVELRCDPISGHTALYWYRQSLGQGLEFLIYFQGNSAPDKSGLPSDRFSAERTGGSVSTLTIQRTQQEDSAVYLCASSRGRSTEQYFGPGTRLTVT.

The chain employs TRBV20-1 and TRBJ2-1; 7 bases are shared with TRBD2. V dropped 7 bases and J dropped 13; count of bases not matched to a gene: 19. This CDR3 spans 14 amino acids. The germline CDR1 and CDR2 sequences are DFQATT and SNEGSKA (reference sequence). In nucleotides, the CDR3 is TGCAGTGTCCAAAGCGGGCGGGAGATTGAGACCCAGTTCTTC. Amino acid sequence: CSVQSGREIETQFF.